This TCR beta chain is from a study of T cells in Graves' hyperthyroidism and ophthalmopathy. Study-level background: Peripheral blood was secured at the point of initial diagnosis, before any treatment.

Clinical Activity Scores of at least 3, NOSPECS grades of at least 4 and durations under 3 months characterized ophthalmopathy patients. Criteria for exclusion of patients were uncontrolled infection, other autoimmune disease, pregnancy or lactation. Trimming at V came to 3 bases and at J to 4 bases, leaving 7 bases not matched to a gene. Germline V gene data show CDR1 as LNHDA and CDR2 as SQIVND (reference sequence). CDR3 size: 17 residues. RNA transcripts served as the template for amplifying TCR beta CDR3 regions. Carried out on the TCR CDR3, a first-round RT-PCR used the HTBI primer set. One entry per CDR3 protein results from TCRdb running MiXCR on the multiplex PCR reads. Here the sample spans nearly 600,000 distinct CDR3 sequences, approximately 15% being singletons.

The rearrangement links TRBV19 to TRBJ2-5, with TRBD2 matching 14 bases. The receptor was isolated from a young woman with Graves' ophthalmopathy. Material: blood. The CDR3 sequence is CASSMGTSGSFLETQYF. The CDR3 DNA follows: TGTGCCAGTAGTATGGGGACTAGCGGGAGTTTCCTAGAGACCCAGTACTTC.